These 25 T cell receptor beta chains originate from one sample sequenced in a study of tumor and adjacent non-tumor tissue in lung cancer. No cell sorting was done before RNA was extracted from the tissue. TCRbeta libraries were built with three rounds of nested PCR, modified from ARM-PCR. TCRdb fed the multiplex PCR reads into MiXCR, producing one record per CDR3 protein. The table has about 200,000 distinct CDR3 sequences, 71% seen once. The specimen was lung tumor tissue. These receptors were obtained from a man between 60 and 75 years old with non-small cell lung cancer.

For this clonotype: Because the CDR3 is missing its conserved closing phenylalanine or tryptophan, this is likely a read error. V gene TRBV20-1 combines with J gene TRBJ1-6, with a possible D match to TRBD1 (6 bases). Germline values: CDR1 DFQATT, CDR2 SNEGSKA (reference sequence). Deletions cut 4 bases from V and 10 bases from J, with 17 bases between. The CDR3 is 14 amino acids. The CDR3, as DNA: TGCAGTGCTATCCGGTACAGGGACGGGTCACCCCTCCACCTT. Its protein is CSAIRYRDGSPLHL.

This sequence joins TRBV5-4 and TRBJ1-6, with TRBD1 as a possible D gene (6 bases). The CDR3 length is 16 residues. V was shortened by 6 bases and J by 0 bases, with 13 bases between the two germline ends. Germline V gives CDR1 SGHNT, CDR2 YYREEE (reference sequence). The CDR3 sequence: CASTPDRSSYNSPLHF. The CDR3 region has the DNA TGTGCCAGCACCCCGGACAGAAGCTCCTATAATTCACCCCTCCACTTT.

This chain links TRBV20-1 with TRBJ1-6; weak D call: TRBD1 (5 bases). V dropped 5 bases and J dropped 7 bases, with 12 bases sitting between them. Germline V gives CDR1 DFQATT, CDR2 SNEGSKA (reference sequence). The CDR3 is made up of 13 amino acids. CDR3 coding DNA: TGCAGTGCTCCCACGGGACCAAATTCACCCCTCCACTTT. This codes for CSAPTGPNSPLHF.

In the case of this clonotype: The junction does not match germline at one end; this may be a read error. The chain carries TRBV24-1 and TRBJ1-2, with 8 positions matching TRBD1. The CDR3 extends over 18 amino acids. CDR1 KGHDR and CDR2 SFDVKD come from the germline V gene. This chain's CDR3 is CATSDRGQGLPLNCGYTF. The DNA for the CDR3 is TGTGCCACCAGTGATCGCGGACAGGGCCTCCCCTTAAACTGTGGCTACACCTTC.

The chain employs TRBV4-1 and TRBJ2-7; 11 nucleotides align to TRBD1. CDR3 length: 14 residues. Looked up from germline, CDR1 is MGHRA and CDR2 is YSYEKL. The trim removed 7 bases at V and 6 bases at J, leaving 8 bases unmatched. Written as DNA, the CDR3 is TGCGCCAGCAACTCCCTAGGGACAGGGGGCGAGCAGTACTTC. Translated: CASNSLGTGGEQYF.

Comment on this clonotype: This clone may be a read error of a much larger clone one base away. The chain couples TRBV5-4 to TRBJ2-1; 12 bases align to TRBD2. The CDR3 spans 17 residues. The germline V gene encodes CDR1 SGHNT and CDR2 YYREEE (reference sequence). This CDR3 reads CTSSLDPSLAGGPLQFF. In DNA form, the CDR3 reads TGTACCAGCAGCTTGGACCCCTCACTAGCGGGAGGTCCCTTGCAGTTCTTC.

V is TRBV7-3 and J is TRBJ2-2; the D gene is possibly TRBD1 (5 bases). Deletions cut 9 bases from V and 3 bases from J, with 11 bases between. CDR3 length: 13 residues. Germline-derived CDR1 and CDR2 are SGHTA and FQGTGA. The CDR3 protein is CASGNRYTGELFF. CDR3 DNA: TGTGCCAGTGGGAACAGGTACACCGGGGAGCTGTTTTTT. The full variable domain, rest sourced from reference TRBV7-3 and TRBJ2-2, is GAGVSQTPSNKVTEKGKYVELRCDPISGHTALYWYRQSLGQGPEFLIYFQGTGAADDSGLPNDRFFAVRPEGSVSTLKIQRTERGDSAVYLCASGNRYTGELFFGEGSRLTVL.

This clonotype was recorded at least ten times. This chain links TRBV20-1 with TRBJ2-7; 7 bases agree with TRBD2. Germline V gene data show CDR1 as DFQATT and CDR2 as SNEGSKA (reference sequence). This CDR3 has 14 amino acids. V lost 4 bases to trimming and J lost 2 bases; unmatched junction nucleotides: 8. The CDR3 loop reads CSANRAGVPYEQYF. CDR3 in DNA: TGCAGTGCTAATCGGGCGGGAGTCCCCTACGAGCAGTACTTC.

This clonotype showed up many times. The chain links TRBV20-1 to TRBJ2-7, with 16 bases aligning to TRBD2. The CDR3 sequence is 20 residues long. Looked up from germline, CDR1 is DFQATT and CDR2 is SNEGSKA (reference sequence). V trimming: 1 base; J trimming: 1 base; junction bases outside the gene matches: 13. The CDR3 coding sequence is TGCAGTGCTAGAGCTTTAACCGGGACTAGCGGGAGGGCCGGGTCCTACGAGCAGTACTTC. It is translated as CSARALTGTSGRAGSYEQYF.

V usage is TRBV5-4 and J usage is TRBJ1-1; D is uncertain. The CDR3 totals 14 residues. V gave up 4 bases and J gave up 8 bases, with 18 bases separating them. Germline assignment: CDR1 SGHNT and CDR2 YYREEE (reference sequence). This CDR3 is CASSQRRGNGEAFF. The CDR3, as DNA: TGTGCCAGCAGCCAACGTCGAGGAAACGGGGAAGCTTTCTTT.

Concerning this clonotype itself: The CDR3 does not close with the conserved phenylalanine or tryptophan, likely indicating a read error. The rearrangement joins TRBV2 to TRBJ2-5, with D perhaps TRBD2 (6 bases). V was trimmed by 2 bases and J by 2 bases, leaving 9 bases between them. This CDR3 is built from 14 residues. Per the germline V gene, CDR1 is SNHLY and CDR2 is FYNNEI. CDR3 sequence: CASSELTRQETQYL. The CDR3 coding sequence is TGTGCCAGCAGTGAACTGACTAGACAAGAGACCCAGTACTTA.

Of note for this clonotype: Sequence at one end of the junction differs from germline and may be a read error. This chain links TRBV20-1 with TRBJ2-2; no firm D call. Germline V gene sequence: CDR1 DFQATT, CDR2 SNEGSKA (reference sequence). This CDR3 comprises 15 residues. The CDR3 here is CSVRVEGANTGELFF. The CDR3 DNA is TGCAGTGTTAGAGTTGAAGGCGCAAACACCGGGGAGCTGTTTTTT.

This clonotype was observed many times. The chain carries TRBV11-1 and TRBJ1-1; 7 nucleotides align to TRBD1. The CDR3 spans 14 residues. Trimming removed 8 bases from V and 0 bases from J; junction bases left unmatched: 6. The V gene's germline CDR1 is SGHAT and CDR2 FQDESV (reference sequence). The CDR3 sequence: CASRTGTVNTEAFF. CDR3 coding DNA: TGTGCCAGCCGTACTGGGACAGTGAACACTGAAGCTTTCTTT.

This clonotype has only one observation. The germline gene is not matched at one end of the junction; a read error may be the cause. The J gene is TRBJ2-3, the V gene TRBV4-3; D tentatively reads TRBD1 or TRBD2 (6 bases each). The CDR3 extends over 16 amino acids. Germline-derived CDR1 and CDR2 are LGHNA and YSLEER. The DNA of the CDR3 is TGCGCCAGCAGCCAAGCAGGCGGGACAACCACAGATACGCAGTTTTTT. Amino acid sequence: CASSQAGGTTTDTQFF.

To note about this clonotype: At one of its ends the junction is not consistent with the germline gene, which may arise from a read error. The chain links TRBV29-1 to TRBJ2-7, with TRBD2 as a possible D gene (6 bases). Looked up from germline, CDR1 is SQVTM and CDR2 is ANQGSEA. The CDR3 spans 15 residues. CDR3 in amino acids: CSVERLSGASYERYF. For the CDR3, the DNA is TGCAGCGTTGAAAGGCTATCGGGAGCCTCCTACGAGCGGTACTTC.

Concerning this clonotype: With a much larger clone just one base away, this may be a read error. The chain uses TRBV4-2 and TRBJ1-5, with D unresolved. Germline V gives CDR1 LGHNA, CDR2 YNFKEQ. The CDR3 sequence is 18 residues long. The CDR3 loop reads CVSSQDGQHHASNQPQHF. CDR3 nucleotides: TGTGTCAGCAGCCAAGATGGCCAGCACCACGCTAGCAATCAGCCCCAGCATTTT.

With respect to this clonotype: This may arise from a read error, as a much more abundant clone is one base away. In this CDR3 the conserved last residue, phenylalanine or tryptophan, is missing, so a read error is likely. This sequence joins TRBV12-3 or TRBV12-4 and TRBJ2-7; no clear D gene. V lost 3 bases and J 3 bases, leaving 9 bases between the germline ends. The CDR3 is 13 residues long. CDR3 residues: CASSFRPYYEQYL. CDR3 in DNA: TGTGCCAGCAGTTTTCGGCCTTACTACGAGCAGTACCTC.

This clonotype occurred once. This chain links TRBV28 with TRBJ1-2; maybe TRBD1 (5 bases). Germline CDR1 and CDR2: MDHEN and SYDVKM. Trimming shortened V by 6 bases and J by 10 bases, and 15 bases separated the two germline ends. This CDR3 has 12 residues. This chain's CDR3 is CASSTGFDDYTF. In DNA, the CDR3 is TGTGCCAGCAGCACAGGTTTCGATGACTACACCTTC.

V and J are TRBV4-2 and TRBJ2-7; D may be TRBD2 (6 bases). Germline CDR1 LGHNA, CDR2 YNFKEQ. The V and J ends lost 4 bases and 11 bases respectively, with 24 bases between them. This CDR3 is built from 15 residues. CDR3 nucleotide sequence: TGTGCCAGCAGCCCCCCGGGACTGCACTTCTATGAGAAGTACTTC. Translated: CASSPPGLHFYEKYF.

This chain connects TRBV28 to TRBJ2-7; D may be TRBD1 (6 bases). V was trimmed by 4 bases and J by 6 bases, leaving 19 bases between them. Germline V gene sequence: CDR1 MDHEN, CDR2 SYDVKM. The CDR3 extends over 15 amino acids. This chain's CDR3 is CASSSLQGGRSEQYF. DNA of the CDR3: TGTGCCAGCAGTTCCTTACAGGGCGGTAGATCCGAGCAGTACTTC. The full variable domain, rest sourced from reference TRBV28 and TRBJ2-7, is DVKVTQSSRYLVKRTGEKVFLECVQDMDHENMFWYRQDPGLGLRLIYFSYDVKMKEKGDIPEGYSVSREKKERFSLILESASTNQTSMYLCASSSLQGGRSEQYFGPGTRLTVT.

This clonotype was recorded at least ten times. This rearrangement joins TRBV5-4 to TRBJ2-3; D assignment may be TRBD1 or TRBD2 (6 bases each). CDR1 and CDR2 from the germline V gene are SGHNT and YYREEE (reference sequence). This CDR3 is built from 13 residues. V shed 0 bases and J shed 6 bases, with 8 bases lying between them. The CDR3 DNA reads as TGTGCCAGCAGCTTGGGGGGGGCGGATACGCAGTATTTT. Translated: CASSLGGADTQYF. The full variable domain, completed using reference TRBV5-4 and TRBJ2-3, is ETGVTQSPTHLIKTRGQQVTLRCSSQSGHNTVSWYQQALGQGPQFIFQYYREEENGRGNFPPRFSGLQFPNYSSELNVNALELDDSALYLCASSLGGADTQYFGPGTRLTVL.

This clonotype has only one observation. The chain couples TRBV12-3 or TRBV12-4 to TRBJ2-1; D remains unclear. V lost 7 bases and J 2 bases, leaving 15 bases between the germline ends. The CDR3 spans 15 residues. The CDR3 bases are TGTGCCAGCAATATAGACATAACAGCCTACAATGAGCAGTTCTTC. Translation: CASNIDITAYNEQFF.

This clonotype was observed at least ten times. CDR3 amino acids: CSVDGRTSEQFF. The CDR3 bases are TGCAGCGTTGACGGCCGGACCTCCGAGCAGTTCTTC. The chain uses TRBV29-1 and TRBJ2-1; D remains unclear. The CDR3 runs 12 residues. V was cut by 3 bases and J by 10 bases, with 13 bases left in between. Germline CDR1 reads SQVTM; CDR2 reads ANQGSEA.

This clonotype was observed at least ten times. One base away lies a much larger clone, so this may be a sequencing read error. DNA for the CDR3: TGTGCCAGCAGCTTGGGGCGGGTGGGCACAGTTACGCAGTATTTT. It encodes CASSLGRVGTVTQYF. V and J are TRBV11-3 and TRBJ2-3, with D perhaps TRBD1 or TRBD2 (5 bases each). Germline V lookup: CDR1 SGHNT, CDR2 YENEEA. This CDR3 is 15 amino acids long.

As concerns this clonotype: Without the conserved terminal phenylalanine or tryptophan, this CDR3 likely stems from a read error. The DNA is omitted, as the CDR3 cannot be located on it reliably, and the CDR3 follows TCRdb's listing. The rearrangement links TRBV11-1 to TRBJ2-1; TRBD2 reflects the table's D call only, with no check against the DNA. CDR1 SGHAT and CDR2 FQDESV come from the germline V gene (reference sequence). The CDR3 has 17 amino acids, counting both end residues. The CDR3 sequence is CASSESYSGGAYNERFI.